A single sample gave rise to the 25 T cell receptor beta chains below, sequenced in a study of T cells after yellow fever vaccination. Via MiXCR, TCRdb re-called the 5' RACE reads, giving one row per CDR3 protein. The sample records around 330,000 distinct CDR3 sequences, roughly 3.5% being singletons. Sequenced material: PBMCs, taken on the day of the yellow fever booster vaccination. These receptors all stem from a man aged 18 to 30 who received the YFV17D yellow fever vaccine.

This chain uses TRBV11-2 with TRBJ2-1, with 7 nucleotides matching TRBD1. Germline V lookup: CDR1 SGHAT, CDR2 FQNNGV. The CDR3 runs to 17 residues. V shed 5 bases and J 3 bases; nucleotides not matched to a gene: 13. This chain's CDR3 is CASSPGGTQGVYNEQFF. The CDR3 region has the DNA TGTGCCAGCAGCCCCGGTGGGACGCAGGGGGTCTACAATGAGCAGTTCTTC.

This clonotype was recorded at least ten times. This chain links TRBV6-1 with TRBJ2-5; maybe TRBD2 (6 bases). Trimming shortened V by 10 bases and J by 2 bases, and 17 bases separated the two germline ends. This CDR3 is built from 14 residues. Germline V lookup: CDR1 MNHNS, CDR2 SASEGT. The CDR3 sequence: CATARGASQETQYF. DNA for the CDR3: TGTGCCACCGCCCGCGGGGCGAGTCAAGAGACCCAGTACTTC.

The chain uses TRBV27 and TRBJ2-6; no firm D call. Per the germline V gene, CDR1 is MNHEY and CDR2 is SMNVEV (reference sequence). Trimming pared 7 bases from V and 0 bases from J, leaving 4 bases between. CDR3 length: 13 amino acids. CDR3 DNA sequence: TGTGCCAGCACCAACTCTGGGGCCAACGTCCTGACTTTC. Translating gives CASTNSGANVLTF.

This clonotype appeared many times. The rearrangement uses TRBV19 and TRBJ2-5, with 15 bases matching TRBD2. Trimming removed 5 bases from V and 4 bases from J; junction bases left unmatched: 11. The length of the CDR3 is 18 residues. Germline CDR1 reads LNHDA; CDR2 reads SQIVND (reference sequence). The CDR3 sequence: CASSLRGLAGGESETQYF. The CDR3 nucleotides read TGTGCCAGTAGTCTACGGGGACTAGCGGGGGGCGAATCAGAGACCCAGTACTTC.

The table lists this clonotype with a few counts. CDR3 loop: CATLGRGNQPQHF. DNA for the CDR3: TGTGCCACCCTGGGCAGGGGAAATCAGCCCCAGCATTTT. The rearrangement joins TRBV19 to TRBJ1-5; the D gene is possibly TRBD1 (6 bases). The length of the CDR3 is 13 residues. Between the trimmed V and J ends, which lost 10 bases and 4 bases, there was a span of 14 bases. CDR1 is LNHDA, CDR2 SQIVND, per germline (reference sequence).

This clonotype was observed a few times. This sequence joins TRBV19 and TRBJ1-1; 9 nucleotides line up with TRBD1. V was clipped by 5 bases and J by 6 bases; unmatched bases: 7. Germline V lookup: CDR1 LNHDA, CDR2 SQIVND (reference sequence). This CDR3 spans 14 amino acids. This CDR3 reads CASSVTGGHAEAFF. The CDR3 DNA reads TGTGCCAGTAGTGTGACAGGGGGGCACGCTGAAGCTTTCTTT. Full variable domain (missing parts from reference TRBV19 and TRBJ1-1): DGGITQSPKYLFRKEGQNVTLSCEQNLNHDAMYWYRQDPGQGLRLIYYSQIVNDFQKGDIAEGYSVSREKKESFPLTVTSAQKNPTAFYLCASSVTGGHAEAFFGQGTRLTVV.

In its sample, this clonotype was seen many times. The chain has TRBV28 and TRBJ2-3; the D gene is possibly TRBD2 (5 bases). V lost 6 bases, J lost 4 bases, and 11 bases lay in between. The germline V gene encodes CDR1 MDHEN and CDR2 SYDVKM. The CDR3 has 13 residues. CDR3 sequence reads: CASSRAGADTQYF. The DNA of the CDR3 is TGTGCCAGCAGCCGCGCGGGTGCAGATACGCAGTATTTT.

This clonotype was observed a handful of times. The gene calls are TRBV5-1 and TRBJ2-2; either TRBD1 or TRBD2 may supply D (5 bases each). Germline values: CDR1 SGHRS, CDR2 YFSETQ. There are 16 residues in the CDR3. Trimming removed 4 bases at V and 7 bases at J, with 20 bases between. As DNA, the CDR3 is TGCGCCAGCAGCCCGGACCCCTCAGGGACCAACGGGGAGCTGTTTTTT. Its translation is CASSPDPSGTNGELFF.

On this clonotype: A read error may account for a junction end that differs from germline. The chain has TRBV5-6 and TRBJ2-2, with TRBD2 as a possible D gene (6 bases). Germline assignment: CDR1 SGHDT and CDR2 YYEEEE. This CDR3 comprises 15 residues. The DNA of the CDR3 is TGTGCCATCAGCTTCGGGGGAGTCATGGGCGGGGAGCTGATTTTT. This gives the protein CAISFGGVMGGELIF.

This clonotype was detected ten times or more. V usage is TRBV7-2 and J usage is TRBJ2-5; D is possibly TRBD2 (6 bases). CDR3 length: 13 amino acids. V was cut by 5 bases and J by 1 base, with 8 bases left in between. CDR1 is SGHTA, CDR2 FQGNSA, per germline. CDR3 residues: CASSTGLQETQYF. The CDR3 DNA reads as TGTGCCAGCAGCACGGGACTCCAAGAGACCCAGTACTTC.

This clonotype has at least ten counts. The chain has TRBV20-1 and TRBJ1-3; no clear D gene. Looked up from germline, CDR1 is DFQATT and CDR2 is SNEGSKA (reference sequence). The CDR3 runs 13 residues. V was clipped by 5 bases and J by 3 bases, with 11 bases between them. CDR3 residues: CSAPGIGGNTIYF. CDR3 nucleotides: TGCAGTGCTCCGGGGATAGGTGGAAACACCATATATTTT.

This clonotype was recorded many times. V usage is TRBV5-1 and J usage is TRBJ2-1; 7 nucleotides line up with TRBD2. The CDR3 loop spans 14 amino acids. The V segment lost 6 bases and the J segment 5 bases; nucleotides outside the gene matches: 8. Germline-derived CDR1 and CDR2 are SGHRS and YFSETQ. In DNA, the CDR3 is TGCGCCAGCACCGACCTAGCGGAGAACAATGAGCAGTTCTTC. It codes for CASTDLAENNEQFF.

This clonotype was picked up a small number of times. The gene calls are TRBV3-1 and TRBJ2-5, with D possibly TRBD2 on 5 matching bases. The germline gives CDR1 LGHDT, CDR2 YNNKEL (reference sequence). The CDR3 is 15 amino acids. The V end was cut by 8 bases, the J end by 4 bases, with 20 bases between. The CDR3 DNA reads TGTGCCAGCGTAGCGACCCGCTCGTCCGGAGAGACCCAGTACTTC. The encoded protein is CASVATRSSGETQYF.

A few counts support this clonotype. J is TRBJ1-5 and V is TRBV24-1; TRBD1 might be the D (6 bases). CDR1 and CDR2 from the germline V gene are KGHDR and SFDVKD. V was trimmed by 5 bases and J by 11 bases, leaving 18 bases between them. This CDR3 has 14 residues. CDR3 sequence reads: CATSVGGADSAQHF. CDR3 DNA: TGTGCCACCAGTGTCGGGGGGGCGGATTCAGCCCAGCATTTT.

This clonotype occurred many times. The genes are TRBV20-1 and TRBJ2-7, with TRBD2 matching over 8 bases. Germline lookup yields CDR1 DFQATT and CDR2 SNEGSKA (reference sequence). The V segment lost 0 bases and the J segment 3 bases; nucleotides outside the gene matches: 4. The CDR3 has 14 residues. CDR3 nucleotide sequence: TGCAGTGCTAGAGACGAGCGGGGGTACTACGAGCAGTACTTC. Translated: CSARDERGYYEQYF.

This clonotype was counted at least ten times. The gene calls are TRBV7-2 and TRBJ2-5, with D perhaps matching TRBD2 (6 bases). V lost 1 base and J 5 bases, leaving 20 bases between the germline ends. Germline lookup yields CDR1 SGHTA and CDR2 FQGNSA. The CDR3 extends over 17 amino acids. DNA of the CDR3: TGTGCCAGCAGCTTAGATAAGGCGTCCTTTGCGGGGGAGACCCAGTACTTC. Translating gives CASSLDKASFAGETQYF.

Only a few counts were recorded for this clonotype. The rearrangement uses TRBV4-2 and TRBJ2-5; D is unclear. The V and J ends lost 0 bases and 5 bases respectively, with 10 bases between them. The CDR3 covers 14 residues. CDR1 and CDR2 (germline): LGHNA, YNFKEQ. CDR3 sequence: CASSQDQVLETQYF. CDR3 sequence (DNA): TGTGCCAGCAGCCAAGATCAGGTTCTCGAGACCCAGTACTTC.

The sample holds many counts of this clonotype. This chain uses TRBV6-6 with TRBJ2-5, with a weak D call TRBD2 (6 bases). Germline CDR1 reads MNHNY; CDR2 reads SVGAGI (reference sequence). V was clipped by 5 bases and J by 1 base, with 11 bases between them. This CDR3 is 14 amino acids long. The CDR3 bases are TGTGCCAGCAGTCCCGACGGGGGCCAAGAGACCCAGTACTTC. It is translated as CASSPDGGQETQYF.

Only a few counts were recorded for this clonotype. This chain joins TRBV4-1 and TRBJ1-2; no definite D call. The CDR3 sequence is 15 residues long. CDR1 MGHRA and CDR2 YSYEKL come from the germline V gene. V lost 1 base, J lost 4 bases, and 13 bases lay in between. The CDR3 nucleotides are TGCGCCAGCAGCCAAGGGAGAGCGACGGTCTATGGCTACACCTTC. Residues: CASSQGRATVYGYTF.

Ten or more counts support this clonotype. V and J are TRBV20-1 and TRBJ1-3; the D is unclear. Germline CDR1 reads DFQATT; CDR2 reads SNEGSKA (reference sequence). Trimming stripped 2 bases from V and 0 bases from J, with 11 bases between. This CDR3 is 15 amino acids long. The CDR3 sequence is CSARPTLDSGNTIYF. CDR3 nucleotides: TGCAGTGCTAGACCGACCCTGGACTCTGGAAACACCATATATTTT.

The rearrangement uses TRBV9 and TRBJ1-4; D is ambiguous. V lost 2 bases and J lost 5, with 10 bases in between. CDR1 and CDR2 (germline): SGDLS, YYNGEE. This CDR3 contains 14 residues. CDR3 sequence (DNA): TGTGCCAGCAGCGTTGGAGGGTGGAATGAAAAACTGTTTTTT. This translates into CASSVGGWNEKLFF.

This clonotype was detected ten times or more. This chain links TRBV9 with TRBJ1-2; a possible D gene is TRBD1 (6 bases). The V end lost 2 bases, the J end lost 8 bases, and 16 bases lay between the germline ends. The CDR3 has 14 amino acids. Germline V CDR1 and CDR2: SGDLS, YYNGEE. The CDR3 region has the DNA TGTGCCAGCAGCGTGTCCGGGACAATGGACGGCTACACCTTC. Its protein is CASSVSGTMDGYTF.

The chain joins TRBV2 to TRBJ2-4, with TRBD1 as a possible D gene (5 bases). Per the germline V gene, CDR1 is SNHLY and CDR2 is FYNNEI. The V and J ends lost 6 bases and 2 bases respectively, with 11 bases between them. The CDR3 consists of 14 residues. The CDR3 nucleotides read TGTGCCAGCAGCCAAGGGGTATCCAAAAACATTCAGTACTTC. It is translated as CASSQGVSKNIQYF.

In its sample, this clonotype was seen a few times. The genes are TRBV11-2 and TRBJ2-2, with 14 nucleotides matching TRBD2. Germline V CDR1 and CDR2: SGHAT, FQNNGV. The CDR3 runs 22 residues. The J segment lost 0 bases and the V segment lost 4 bases, leaving 16 bases of the junction unmatched. Written as DNA, the CDR3 is TGTGCCAGCAGCTCACCTATACTCGCAGGACTAGCGGGGGGATCGAACACCGGGGAGCTGTTTTTT. Translated, it gives CASSSPILAGLAGGSNTGELFF.

This clonotype was seen repeatedly, ten times or more. The rearrangement links TRBV7-2 to TRBJ2-7; 8 bases align to TRBD1. Trimming at V came to 3 bases and at J to 3 bases, leaving 7 bases not matched to a gene. Germline values: CDR1 SGHTA, CDR2 FQGNSA. The CDR3 has 15 residues. CDR3: CASSFSGQGYYEQYF. The CDR3 DNA is TGTGCCAGCAGCTTTAGCGGACAGGGATACTACGAGCAGTACTTC.